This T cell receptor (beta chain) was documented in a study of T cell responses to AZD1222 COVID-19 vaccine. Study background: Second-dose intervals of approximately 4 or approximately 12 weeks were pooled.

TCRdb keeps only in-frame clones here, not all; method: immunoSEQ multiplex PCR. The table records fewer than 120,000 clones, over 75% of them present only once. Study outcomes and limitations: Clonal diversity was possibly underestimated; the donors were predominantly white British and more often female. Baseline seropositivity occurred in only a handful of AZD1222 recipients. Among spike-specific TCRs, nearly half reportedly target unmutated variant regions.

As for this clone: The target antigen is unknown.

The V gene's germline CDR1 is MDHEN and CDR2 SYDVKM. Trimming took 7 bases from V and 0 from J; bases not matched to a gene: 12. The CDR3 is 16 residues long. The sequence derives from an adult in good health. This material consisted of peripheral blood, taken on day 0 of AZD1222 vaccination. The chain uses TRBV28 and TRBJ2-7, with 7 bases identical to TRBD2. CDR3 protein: CASKNGLVSSSYEQYF. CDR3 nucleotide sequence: TGTGCCAGCAAGAATGGACTAGTTTCAAGCTCCTACGAGCAGTACTTC.